The sequence of this TCR beta chain was determined in a study of blood T cells in healthy people across ages. Germline V gene lookup returns CDR1 SGHTA and CDR2 FQGNSA. The CDR3 extends over 15 amino acids. V was trimmed by 5 bases and J by 6 bases, leaving 20 bases between them. Notes on the study in general: The diversity estimates, figures obtained from one million T cells, were considered underestimates. Higher diversity and more naive CD4+ cells were features of long-lived donors, compared to aged donors.

The sample holds a few counts of this clonotype. What it recognizes is unknown. Combining a sample-barcoded 5' primer with a J-beta primer mix, a second PCR ran for about 7 to 12 cycles. Each CDR3 protein is one row after TCRdb ran MiXCR on the 5' RACE reads. The sample includes over 600,000 distinct CDR3 sequences, about half of them seen just once. The study drew donors from healthy Caucasian individuals in Russia aged about 6 to 100. The source material was blood. The sequence derives from a man of 80 years or more in good health. This sequence joins TRBV7-2 and TRBJ2-7; D not resolved. The CDR3 protein is CASSPLRSQTSEQYF. CDR3 sequence (DNA): TGTGCCAGCAGCCCCCTTAGATCCCAGACTTCCGAGCAGTACTTC.